This is a list of T cell receptor beta chains from one sample in a study of Ad26.COV2.S vaccination and SARS-CoV-2 variants. TCRdb's copy holds only in-frame clones and misses some; the assay was immunoSEQ multiplex PCR. The sample carries fewer than 600,000 clones, 89% recorded once. This material consisted of peripheral blood, taken in a trial of Ad26.COV2.S vaccine versus placebo. Every receptor here comes from a person aged 18 to 59 who received the Ad26.COV2.S COVID-19 vaccine or a placebo. The CDR3 runs from the conserved cysteine through the conserved F or W. The order of the fields is CDR3 protein, CDR3 DNA, D gene, J gene, CDR3 length, V gene, clone size. A D gene is named only where the DNA matches it firmly. Not every row has a clone size; where given, it reads once, few, many or a size class.

cdr3_aa: CASSVAGQGAGEQYF; cdr3_nt: TGTGCCAGCAGCGTAGCGGGACAGGGCGCGGGCGAGCAGTACTTC; d_call: TRBD1; j_call: TRBJ2-7; cdr3_length: 15; v_call: TRBV9; clone_size: NA
cdr3_aa: CASSFRGADTQYF; cdr3_nt: TGTGCCAGCAGCTTTCGCGGAGCAGATACGCAGTATTTT; d_call: NA; j_call: TRBJ2-3; cdr3_length: 13; v_call: TRBV5-8; clone_size: NA
cdr3_aa: CASRYRDFTDTQYF; cdr3_nt: TGCGCCAGCAGATACAGGGATTTCACAGATACGCAGTATTTT; d_call: NA; j_call: TRBJ2-3; cdr3_length: 14; v_call: TRBV10-1; clone_size: NA
cdr3_aa: CASRQGTGANVLTF; cdr3_nt: TGTGCCAGCAGACAGGGAACTGGGGCCAACGTCCTGACTTTC; d_call: NA; j_call: TRBJ2-6; cdr3_length: 14; v_call: TRBV2; clone_size: NA
cdr3_aa: CASSPTTARGGYTF; cdr3_nt: TGTGCCAGCTCCCCGACGACGGCCAGAGGGGGCTACACCTTC; d_call: NA; j_call: TRBJ1-2; cdr3_length: 14; v_call: TRBV18; clone_size: NA
cdr3_aa: CASSLASGGSYEQYF; cdr3_nt: TGCGCCAGCAGCTTGGCTAGCGGGGGATCCTACGAGCAGTACTTC; d_call: TRBD2; j_call: TRBJ2-7; cdr3_length: 15; v_call: TRBV5-1; clone_size: NA
cdr3_aa: CASTTTRGRTYEQYF; cdr3_nt: TGTGCCAGCACCACAACCAGGGGGCGCACCTACGAGCAGTACTTC; d_call: TRBD1; j_call: TRBJ2-7; cdr3_length: 15; v_call: TRBV28; clone_size: NA
cdr3_aa: CASQETGASYNSPLHF; cdr3_nt: TGTGCCAGCCAAGAGACAGGGGCCTCCTATAATTCACCCCTCCACTTT; d_call: TRBD1; j_call: TRBJ1-6; cdr3_length: 16; v_call: TRBV2; clone_size: NA
cdr3_aa: CASSLGSGRWNEQFF; cdr3_nt: TGCGCCAGCAGCTTAGGTAGCGGGAGATGGAATGAGCAGTTCTTC; d_call: TRBD2; j_call: TRBJ2-1; cdr3_length: 15; v_call: TRBV5-1; clone_size: NA
cdr3_aa: CAWSRPYLRSAFF; cdr3_nt: TGTGCCTGGAGTCGTCCTTACCTCCGGTCAGCTTTCTTT; d_call: NA; j_call: TRBJ1-1; cdr3_length: 13; v_call: TRBV30; clone_size: few
cdr3_aa: CSVAPGGLEKLFF; cdr3_nt: TGCAGCGTCGCGCCGGGCGGCCTTGAAAAACTGTTTTTT; d_call: NA; j_call: TRBJ1-4; cdr3_length: 13; v_call: TRBV29-1; clone_size: NA
cdr3_aa: CAWSYRLNGSPEAFF; cdr3_nt: TGTGCCTGGAGTTACCGGTTAAACGGTTCCCCTGAAGCTTTCTTT; d_call: NA; j_call: TRBJ1-1; cdr3_length: 15; v_call: TRBV30; clone_size: NA
cdr3_aa: CASSRFGGREGSYEQYF; cdr3_nt: TGTGCCAGCAGCCGCTTCGGGGGCAGGGAGGGAAGCTACGAGCAGTACTTC; d_call: NA; j_call: TRBJ2-7; cdr3_length: 17; v_call: TRBV5-4; clone_size: NA
cdr3_aa: CASSQRHPGPPLYEQYF; cdr3_nt: TGCGCCAGCAGCCAGAGACACCCGGGACCTCCCCTCTACGAGCAGTACTTC; d_call: NA; j_call: TRBJ2-7; cdr3_length: 17; v_call: TRBV4-3; clone_size: once
cdr3_aa: CASRSGRALNYGYTF; cdr3_nt: TGTGCCAGTCGGTCCGGTCGGGCCCTTAACTATGGCTACACCTTC; d_call: NA; j_call: TRBJ1-2; cdr3_length: 15; v_call: TRBV25-1; clone_size: NA
cdr3_aa: CASSLTGLNTEAFF; cdr3_nt: TGTGCCAGCAGCTTGACAGGGTTGAACACTGAAGCTTTCTTT; d_call: NA; j_call: TRBJ1-1; cdr3_length: 14; v_call: TRBV5-4; clone_size: NA
cdr3_aa: CASSPDRGGVGTNEKLFF; cdr3_nt: TGTGCCAGCAGCCCGGACAGGGGAGGGGTTGGAACTAATGAAAAACTGTTTTTT; d_call: TRBD1; j_call: TRBJ1-4; cdr3_length: 18; v_call: TRBV7-9; clone_size: NA
cdr3_aa: CASSLRTDNEQFF; cdr3_nt: TGTGCCAGCAGCTTAAGGACAGACAATGAGCAGTTCTTC; d_call: NA; j_call: TRBJ2-1; cdr3_length: 13; v_call: TRBV7-6; clone_size: NA
cdr3_aa: CASSLMDTGELFF; cdr3_nt: TGTGCCAGCAGTTTAATGGACACCGGGGAGCTGTTTTTT; d_call: NA; j_call: TRBJ2-2; cdr3_length: 13; v_call: TRBV6-2/TRBV6-3; clone_size: once
cdr3_aa: CASSATNNYGYTF; cdr3_nt: TGTGCCAGCAGTGCAACTAATAACTATGGCTACACCTTC; d_call: NA; j_call: TRBJ1-2; cdr3_length: 13; v_call: TRBV2; clone_size: NA
cdr3_aa: CASSPKGQGAKSAGYTF; cdr3_nt: TGTGCCAGCAGTCCCAAGGGACAGGGGGCGAAGTCGGCTGGCTACACCTTC; d_call: TRBD1; j_call: TRBJ1-2; cdr3_length: 17; v_call: TRBV27; clone_size: NA
cdr3_aa: CASSPRQGGYEQYF; cdr3_nt: TGTGCCAGCAGCCCACGACAGGGAGGCTACGAGCAGTACTTC; d_call: NA; j_call: TRBJ2-7; cdr3_length: 14; v_call: TRBV5-5; clone_size: once
cdr3_aa: CASSRDRAPGNTIYF; cdr3_nt: TGTGCCAGCAGCCGCGACAGGGCGCCTGGAAACACCATATATTTT; d_call: TRBD1; j_call: TRBJ1-3; cdr3_length: 15; v_call: TRBV7-9; clone_size: NA
cdr3_aa: CAWNTRGGYEQYF; cdr3_nt: TGTGCCTGGAATACCAGGGGGGGCTACGAGCAGTACTTC; d_call: NA; j_call: TRBJ2-7; cdr3_length: 13; v_call: TRBV30; clone_size: NA
cdr3_aa: CASSPWGQGQETQYF; cdr3_nt: TGTGCCAGTAGTCCTTGGGGACAGGGACAAGAGACCCAGTACTTC; d_call: TRBD1; j_call: TRBJ2-5; cdr3_length: 15; v_call: TRBV19; clone_size: many
cdr3_aa: CASSGRGVTDTQYF; cdr3_nt: TGTGCCAGCAGCGGAAGGGGGGTCACAGATACGCAGTATTTT; d_call: NA; j_call: TRBJ2-3; cdr3_length: 14; v_call: TRBV28; clone_size: NA
cdr3_aa: CASSRLAGDYNEQFF; cdr3_nt: TGTGCCAGCTCCCGACTAGCGGGAGACTACAATGAGCAGTTCTTC; d_call: TRBD2; j_call: TRBJ2-1; cdr3_length: 15; v_call: TRBV18; clone_size: NA
cdr3_aa: CASSDSQPQHF; cdr3_nt: TGTGCCAGCAGTGACAGTCAGCCCCAGCATTTT; d_call: NA; j_call: TRBJ1-5; cdr3_length: 11; v_call: TRBV28; clone_size: NA
cdr3_aa: CASSEFPVGTEAFF; cdr3_nt: TGTGCCAGCAGTGAATTCCCAGTGGGGACTGAAGCTTTCTTT; d_call: NA; j_call: TRBJ1-1; cdr3_length: 14; v_call: TRBV25-1; clone_size: NA
cdr3_aa: CASSQDSRGNYEQYF; cdr3_nt: TGCGCCAGCAGCCAAGATTCGCGGGGTAACTACGAGCAGTACTTC; d_call: NA; j_call: TRBJ2-7; cdr3_length: 15; v_call: TRBV4-1; clone_size: NA
cdr3_aa: CASSIKGDRRYGYTF; cdr3_nt: TGTGCCAGCAGTATAAAAGGGGACAGACGATATGGCTACACCTTC; d_call: TRBD1; j_call: TRBJ1-2; cdr3_length: 15; v_call: TRBV6-5; clone_size: NA
cdr3_aa: CASSAAGGRTEAFF; cdr3_nt: TGTGCCAGCAGCGCTGCAGGGGGACGCACTGAAGCTTTCTTT; d_call: TRBD1; j_call: TRBJ1-1; cdr3_length: 14; v_call: TRBV9; clone_size: once
cdr3_aa: CASSPQVPRRAFF; cdr3_nt: TGTGCCAGCAGCCCTCAGGTGCCTCGAAGGGCTTTCTTT; d_call: NA; j_call: TRBJ1-1; cdr3_length: 13; v_call: TRBV28; clone_size: NA
cdr3_aa: CASSLAGSSTDTQYF; cdr3_nt: TGCGCCAGCAGCTTGGCGGGGAGTAGCACAGATACGCAGTATTTT; d_call: NA; j_call: TRBJ2-3; cdr3_length: 15; v_call: TRBV5-1; clone_size: NA
cdr3_aa: CASSVTSYEQYF; cdr3_nt: TGTGCCAGCAGTGTTACTAGCTACGAGCAGTACTTC; d_call: NA; j_call: TRBJ2-7; cdr3_length: 12; v_call: TRBV2; clone_size: NA
cdr3_aa: CASSYSGGGGLKAFF; cdr3_nt: TGTGCCAGCAGTTACTCCGGTGGGGGTGGGCTGAAAGCTTTCTTT; d_call: NA; j_call: TRBJ1-1; cdr3_length: 15; v_call: TRBV6-5; clone_size: NA
cdr3_aa: CASSRRGAAESYEQYF; cdr3_nt: TGTGCCAGCAGTCGGCGTGGGGCGGCTGAATCCTACGAGCAGTACTTC; d_call: NA; j_call: TRBJ2-7; cdr3_length: 16; v_call: TRBV6-6; clone_size: NA
cdr3_aa: CASSPGPSRRDTEAFF; cdr3_nt: TGTGCCAGCAGCCCGGGACCCTCTCGGCGGGACACTGAAGCTTTCTTT; d_call: NA; j_call: TRBJ1-1; cdr3_length: 16; v_call: TRBV7-9; clone_size: NA
cdr3_aa: CASSFGTSGSQETQYF; cdr3_nt: TGCGCCAGCAGCTTTGGGACTAGCGGGAGTCAAGAGACCCAGTACTTC; d_call: TRBD2; j_call: TRBJ2-5; cdr3_length: 16; v_call: TRBV5-1; clone_size: NA
cdr3_aa: CASSTQPGLAETQYF; cdr3_nt: TGTGCCAGCAGCACACAACCAGGACTAGCGGAGACCCAGTACTTC; d_call: TRBD2; j_call: TRBJ2-5; cdr3_length: 15; v_call: TRBV7-6; clone_size: NA
cdr3_aa: CASTWAPDRQETQYF; cdr3_nt: TGTGCCAGCACCTGGGCCCCCGACAGGCAAGAGACCCAGTACTTC; d_call: NA; j_call: TRBJ2-5; cdr3_length: 15; v_call: TRBV7-2; clone_size: NA
cdr3_aa: CSAGFVPYEQYF; cdr3_nt: TGCAGCGCGGGGTTCGTCCCCTACGAGCAGTACTTC; d_call: NA; j_call: TRBJ2-7; cdr3_length: 12; v_call: TRBV29-1; clone_size: once
cdr3_aa: CASSSGTNNEQFF; cdr3_nt: TGTGCCAGCAGCAGCGGGACTAACAATGAGCAGTTCTTC; d_call: TRBD2; j_call: TRBJ2-1; cdr3_length: 13; v_call: TRBV6-4; clone_size: NA
cdr3_aa: CASQPLGGGLLNEKLFF; cdr3_nt: TGTGCCAGCCAACCTCTAGGGGGGGGCCTTCTCAATGAAAAACTGTTTTTT; d_call: NA; j_call: TRBJ1-4; cdr3_length: 17; v_call: TRBV7-9; clone_size: NA
cdr3_aa: CATVNRDDEEGHRELFF; cdr3_nt: TGTGCCACCGTAAACAGGGATGACGAGGAGGGCCACCGGGAGCTGTTTTTT; d_call: NA; j_call: TRBJ2-2; cdr3_length: 17; v_call: TRBV28; clone_size: NA
cdr3_aa: CAWTGSGGYTF; cdr3_nt: TGTGCCTGGACGGGATCTGGGGGCTACACCTTC; d_call: NA; j_call: TRBJ1-2; cdr3_length: 11; v_call: TRBV30; clone_size: NA
cdr3_aa: CASSQSGITYEQYF; cdr3_nt: TGTGCCAGCAGCCAGTCGGGGATTACCTACGAGCAGTACTTC; d_call: NA; j_call: TRBJ2-7; cdr3_length: 14; v_call: TRBV14; clone_size: NA
cdr3_aa: CASSQDRSLPGRETQYF; cdr3_nt: TGCGCCAGCAGCCAAGATCGTTCGCTTCCGGGACGGGAGACCCAGTACTTC; d_call: NA; j_call: TRBJ2-5; cdr3_length: 17; v_call: TRBV4-1; clone_size: NA
cdr3_aa: CASSPRDRGVYGYTF; cdr3_nt: TGTGCCAGCAGCCCCCGGGACAGGGGAGTCTATGGCTACACCTTC; d_call: TRBD1; j_call: TRBJ1-2; cdr3_length: 15; v_call: TRBV9; clone_size: NA
cdr3_aa: CASSAEPGHNTDTQYF; cdr3_nt: TGTGCCAGCAGCGCCGAACCGGGACACAACACAGATACGCAGTATTTT; d_call: NA; j_call: TRBJ2-3; cdr3_length: 16; v_call: TRBV9; clone_size: NA
cdr3_aa: CASRRGQDMNTEAFF; cdr3_nt: TGTGCCAGCAGGAGGGGACAGGACATGAACACTGAAGCTTTCTTT; d_call: TRBD1; j_call: TRBJ1-1; cdr3_length: 15; v_call: TRBV2; clone_size: few
cdr3_aa: CASRREGQSNTEAFF; cdr3_nt: TGTGCCAGCAGGAGAGAGGGACAATCGAACACTGAAGCTTTCTTT; d_call: NA; j_call: TRBJ1-1; cdr3_length: 15; v_call: TRBV2; clone_size: NA
cdr3_aa: CASSFRQKADTQYF; cdr3_nt: TGTGCCAGCAGCTTCCGACAAAAGGCAGATACGCAGTATTTT; d_call: NA; j_call: TRBJ2-3; cdr3_length: 14; v_call: TRBV7-9; clone_size: NA
cdr3_aa: CASSLRGAANEKLFF; cdr3_nt: TGTGCCAGCAGCTTGAGGGGGGCGGCTAATGAAAAACTGTTTTTT; d_call: NA; j_call: TRBJ1-4; cdr3_length: 15; v_call: TRBV5-8; clone_size: NA